This is a list of T cell receptor beta chains from one sample in a study of T cells after yellow fever vaccination. TCRdb re-called the 5' RACE reads through MiXCR, storing one row per CDR3 protein. The sample carries approximately 300,000 distinct CDR3 sequences, more than 8.5% recorded once. The specimen comprised PBMCs, sampled on the day of the first yellow fever vaccination. The receptors derive from a man aged 18-30 years who received the YFV17D yellow fever vaccine. Both conserved end residues are part of each CDR3. D genes are given only for firm matches. Rows may omit the clone size; those that give it use once, few, many or a size class.

d_gene,j_gene,abundance,v_gene,CDR3aa,CDR3nt
NA,TRBJ2-3,many,TRBV5-1,CASSSARGPPTDTQYF,TGCGCCAGCAGCTCCGCCCGGGGGCCCCCAACAGATACGCAGTATTTT
NA,TRBJ2-3,many,TRBV5-1,CASSLEGVDTQYF,TGCGCCAGCAGCTTGGAGGGGGTGGATACGCAGTATTTT
NA,TRBJ2-2,NA,TRBV5-5,CASSFSGREGGELFF,TGTGCCAGCAGCTTCTCGGGCAGGGAAGGCGGGGAGCTGTTTTTT
TRBD2,TRBJ2-2,once,TRBV10-3,CAISDSGLVAGELFF,TGTGCCATCAGTGATTCGGGACTAGTGGCCGGGGAGCTGTTTTTT
TRBD1,TRBJ2-3,many,TRBV7-7,CASSDQGENTQYF,TGTGCCAGCAGCGACCAGGGGGAAAATACGCAGTATTTT
NA,TRBJ1-2,NA,TRBV4-1,CASSQVSGNYGYTF,TGCGCCAGCAGCCAAGTCTCAGGGAACTATGGCTACACCTTC
TRBD1,TRBJ2-7,NA,TRBV6-2/TRBV6-3,CASSSYRDRVPYEQYF,TGTGCCAGCAGCTCTTACCGGGACAGGGTTCCCTACGAGCAGTACTTC
NA,TRBJ1-2,few,TRBV12-3/TRBV12-4,CASSFPREGGYTF,TGTGCCAGCAGTTTTCCCAGGGAAGGCGGCTACACCTTC
NA,TRBJ2-5,many,TRBV5-1,CASSLGQSTEKETQYF,TGCGCCAGCAGCTTGGGACAGTCCACGGAGAAAGAGACCCAGTACTTC
NA,TRBJ1-1,few,TRBV5-1,CASSPWGGSDTEAFF,TGCGCCAGCAGCCCTTGGGGAGGGAGTGACACTGAAGCTTTCTTT
NA,TRBJ2-5,NA,TRBV5-1,CASSLYSRGQETQYF,TGCGCCAGCAGCTTGTACTCGAGAGGGCAAGAGACCCAGTACTTC
TRBD1,TRBJ2-7,few,TRBV4-1,CASSQDDRESYEQYF,TGCGCCAGCAGCCAAGATGACAGGGAATCCTACGAGCAGTACTTC
TRBD1,TRBJ1-1,many,TRBV6-1,CASISIGGGGVNTEAFF,TGTGCCAGCATCAGTATAGGGGGCGGAGGGGTGAACACTGAAGCTTTCTTT